This T cell receptor (beta chain) was obtained from a study of T cells in narcolepsy. Overall study findings and caveats: Blood of same and different patients, but not healthy controls, reportedly held recurring autoreactive clonotypes.

Concerning this clone: Antigen specificity is unknown.

Sequencing was performed with immunoSEQ multiplex PCR; in TCRdb, only in-frame clones are kept and a portion is missing. The data contain 25,000 to 35,000 clones, approximately 85% of them seen just once; the ten biggest clones take up 6% to 7%. This sequence originates from a human donor in good health. The specimen was memory (CD45RA-) CD4+ T cells from blood.

CDR3 nucleotides: TGTGCCAGCCGCAACGGGCCTGCTTTGAATGAAAAACTGTTTTTT. This gives the protein CASRNGPALNEKLFF. The gene calls are TRBV6-6 and TRBJ1-4; no clear D gene. CDR1 is MNHNY and CDR2 is SVGAGI in the germline V gene (reference sequence). V lost 8 bases and J lost 5, with 18 bases in between. CDR3 length: 15 residues.